This passage covers 15 T cell receptor beta chains from one sample sequenced in a study of blood T cell repertoires in COVID-19 (dated by TCRdb to about 2020). Libraries were made using the immunoSEQ multiplex PCR assay. TCRdb's version of the immuneACCESS table is confined to in-frame rearrangements and falls short of the full clone set. An unresolved V gene accounts for under half of the shortfall where checked; the remainder is of unknown origin. For this sample the table gives some 200,000 clones, of which more than 75% were detected only once. About 7.7% of the sample is held by the ten biggest clonotypes. Material: PBMCs or T cells enriched from blood (not recorded which). The receptors here all came from a middle-aged woman with acute COVID-19.

This rearrangement joins TRBV19 to TRBJ1-6; 8 bases match TRBD1. Germline CDR1 and CDR2: LNHDA and SQIVND (reference sequence). The CDR3 covers 15 residues. V was clipped by 7 bases and J by 3 bases; unmatched bases: 5. The CDR3 spells CASIQGAGYNSPLHF. CDR3 nucleotide sequence: TGTGCCAGTATCCAGGGGGCAGGCTATAATTCACCCCTCCACTTT. The variable domain in full, completed from reference TRBV19 and TRBJ1-6, reads DGGITQSPKYLFRKEGQNVTLSCEQNLNHDAMYWYRQDPGQGLRLIYYSQIVNDFQKGDIAEGYSVSREKKESFPLTVTSAQKNPTAFYLCASIQGAGYNSPLHFGNGTRLTVT.

V usage is TRBV9 and J usage is TRBJ2-2, with D tentatively TRBD1 (5 bases). Per the germline V gene, CDR1 is SGDLS and CDR2 is YYNGEE. CDR3 length: 16 residues. V lost 3 bases and J lost 4, with 16 bases in between. CDR3 loop: CASSALQAVLTGELFF. CDR3 DNA: TGTGCCAGCAGCGCCTTACAGGCAGTACTCACCGGGGAGCTGTTTTTT. The full variable domain, in which reference TRBV9 and TRBJ2-2 provide the parts outside the CDR3, is DSGVTQTPKHLITATGQRVTLRCSPRSGDLSVYWYQQSLDQGLQFLIQYYNGEERAKGNILERFSAQQFPDLHSELNLSSLELGDSALYFCASSALQAVLTGELFFGEGSRLTVL.

The chain uses TRBV5-6 and TRBJ1-6; D unclear. CDR1 is SGHDT, CDR2 YYEEEE, per germline. The V end was cut by 0 bases, the J end by 7 bases, with 11 bases between. The CDR3 spans 15 residues. CDR3 nucleotides: TGTGCCAGCAGCTTGGAACGGGGTAGGAATTCACCCCTCCACTTT. It translates to CASSLERGRNSPLHF.

The chain uses TRBV19 and TRBJ2-3, with a tentative D call TRBD2 (6 bases). CDR1 and CDR2 (germline): LNHDA, SQIVND (reference sequence). The CDR3 extends over 16 amino acids. The V end lost 5 bases, the J end lost 2 bases, and 17 bases lay between the germline ends. In DNA form, the CDR3 reads TGTGCCAGTAGTCATCCCGCGGGGTCTTCCACAGATACGCAGTATTTT. It specifies CASSHPAGSSTDTQYF.

V usage is TRBV18 and J usage is TRBJ2-3; 10 positions match TRBD2. The V gene's germline CDR1 is KGHSH and CDR2 LQKENI. This CDR3 is built from 17 residues. V was clipped by 0 bases and J by 1 base; unmatched bases: 4. CDR3 residues: CASSPPIAGGRTDTQYF. The DNA for the CDR3 is TGTGCCAGCTCACCACCGATAGCGGGAGGACGCACAGATACGCAGTATTTT.

The V and J genes are TRBV11-2 and TRBJ2-3; D possibly corresponds to TRBD2 (5 bases). V lost 3 bases and J lost 2, with 12 bases in between. Germline V gene sequence: CDR1 SGHAT, CDR2 FQNNGV. The CDR3 covers 15 residues. The CDR3 DNA reads TGTGCCAGCAGCTTGGACGGGAAGGTCACAGATACGCAGTATTTT. Residues: CASSLDGKVTDTQYF. Using reference TRBV11-2 and TRBJ2-3 for the parts outside the CDR3, the full variable domain is EAGVAQSPRYKIIEKRQSVAFWCNPISGHATLYWYQQILGQGPKLLIQFQNNGVVDDSQLPKDRFSAERLKGVDSTLKIQPAKLEDSAVYLCASSLDGKVTDTQYFGPGTRLTVL.

This CDR3 reads CASSLGVVNEQFF. The CDR3 region has the DNA TGTGCCAGCAGCTTAGGTGTAGTCAATGAGCAGTTCTTC. This chain connects TRBV7-2 to TRBJ2-1, with D unresolved. Trimming pared 1 base from V and 6 bases from J, leaving 7 bases between. Germline V lookup: CDR1 SGHTA, CDR2 FQGNSA. CDR3 length: 13 amino acids.

This chain uses TRBV12-3 or TRBV12-4 with TRBJ2-7; tentatively, D is TRBD1 (5 bases). The CDR3 consists of 12 residues. Trimming pared 6 bases from V and 4 bases from J, leaving 10 bases between. The CDR3 spells CASRGPAYEQYF. The CDR3, as DNA: TGTGCCAGCAGGGGGCCGGCGTACGAGCAGTACTTC.

The chain links TRBV10-3 to TRBJ1-2; 11 nucleotides agree with TRBD1. The CDR3 loop spans 15 amino acids. Germline CDR1 ENHRY, CDR2 SYGVKD. Trimming took 6 bases from V and 7 from J; bases not matched to a gene: 10. The CDR3 loop reads CAIRGQGDRRRGYTF. CDR3 nucleotide sequence: TGTGCCATCAGGGGACAGGGGGACCGGAGGCGTGGCTACACCTTC.

In its sample, this clone was seen once. This chain uses TRBV6-6 with TRBJ1-3; D remains ambiguous. This CDR3 contains 14 residues. Germline V gene lookup returns CDR1 MNHNY and CDR2 SVGAGI (reference sequence). Trimming shortened V by 0 bases and J by 4 bases, and 7 bases separated the two germline ends. CDR3 nucleotides: TGTGCCAGCAGTTACTCGGCTCCCGGAAACACCATATATTTT. Encoded protein: CASSYSAPGNTIYF.

CDR3 sequence reads: CASRTGGAPATNEKLFF. CDR3 sequence (DNA): TGTGCCAGCAGGACGGGAGGAGCGCCCGCAACTAATGAAAAACTGTTTTTT. This chain joins TRBV2 and TRBJ1-4; D gene unclear. The CDR3 contains 17 residues. Germline-derived CDR1 and CDR2 are SNHLY and FYNNEI. Trimming removed 6 bases at V and 0 bases at J, with 17 bases between. Full variable domain (missing parts from reference TRBV2 and TRBJ1-4): EPEVTQTPSHQVTQMGQEVILRCVPISNHLYFYWYRQILGQKVEFLVSFYNNEISEKSEIFDDQFSVERPDGSNFTLKIRSTKLEDSAMYFCASRTGGAPATNEKLFFGSGTQLSVL.

V usage is TRBV5-1 and J usage is TRBJ2-5; TRBD1 aligns across 12 bases. V was clipped by 5 bases and J by 6 bases; unmatched bases: 11. Germline loops: CDR1 SGHRS, CDR2 YFSETQ. The CDR3 is made up of 16 amino acids. CDR3 protein: CASSLGTGGALKTQYF. CDR3 DNA sequence: TGCGCCAGCAGTTTAGGGACAGGGGGCGCACTCAAGACCCAGTACTTC.

The CDR3 spells CASSLVAGYGYTF. DNA of the CDR3: TGTGCCAGCAGTTTAGTGGCAGGGTATGGCTACACCTTC. J is TRBJ1-2 and V is TRBV12-3 or TRBV12-4; a weak D match, TRBD1 (5 bases). The CDR3 is 13 residues long. Trimming cost V 1 base and J 5 bases, with 8 bases left between them.

This clone was seen once. V usage is TRBV29-1 and J usage is TRBJ2-6; 8 bases agree with TRBD1. Unmatched junction bases numbered 5, after V lost 4 bases and J lost 0 bases. Germline assignment: CDR1 SQVTM and CDR2 ANQGSEA. This CDR3 has 16 residues. The CDR3 is CSVGDRGPSGANVLTF. The CDR3 region has the DNA TGCAGCGTTGGCGACAGGGGACCCTCTGGGGCCAACGTCCTGACTTTC.

A single count supports this clone. This rearrangement joins TRBV6-5 to TRBJ1-3, with D possibly TRBD1 on 6 matching bases. CDR1 and CDR2 (germline): MNHEY, SVGAGI. This CDR3 is built from 15 residues. V gave up 8 bases and J gave up 4 bases, with 18 bases separating them. Here the CDR3 reads CASRPPGVAGNTIYF. In DNA form, the CDR3 reads TGTGCCAGCCGACCCCCAGGGGTCGCAGGAAACACCATATATTTT.